This TCR beta chain was identified in a study of follicular helper T cells after annual influenza vaccination. Across the study: For some subjects, blood spans the 2013-2014, 2014-2015 and 2015-2016 annual vaccinations. Points from the study as a whole: ICOS+CD38+ cTfh clonality change tracked circulating plasmablast frequency change. Productive TCRB sequences came from only about 10-23% of cells.

Generated by immunoSEQ multiplex PCR, the TCRdb table keeps only in-frame clones and is missing some. The data contain 28,000 or so clones, 65% to 85% of them singletons. As to time point: 2014-2015 season, pre-vaccination. Per time point, about 40-110 mL of blood was sampled. Details on this clone: Its antigen is currently unknown.

Trimming took off 5 bases at V and 5 bases at J, with 10 bases between the two ends. The CDR3 loop spans 13 amino acids. Looked up from germline, CDR1 is WNHNN and CDR2 is SYGVQD (reference sequence). This sequence was found in an adult who received the influenza vaccine. J is TRBJ2-1 and V is TRBV10-1; D is possibly TRBD2 (6 bases). This specimen consisted of CXCR5+ CD38- circulating T follicular helper cells from blood, obtained on the day of influenza vaccination. Subset specified: circulating Tfh, non-naive CD4+CXCR5+PD-1+ (ICOS+CD38+ or ICOS-CD38-). The CDR3 bases are TGCGCCAGCAGTCACGTAGCGGACAATGAGCAGTTCTTC. Protein: CASSHVADNEQFF.